The 13 T cell receptor beta chains below all came from one sample that was sequenced in a study of T cell responses to AZD1222 COVID-19 vaccine. TCRdb's copy holds only in-frame clones and misses some; the assay was immunoSEQ multiplex PCR. The table has approximately 150,000 clones, roughly 92% seen once. The input for sequencing was peripheral blood, taken 28 days after the second AZD1222 dose. These receptors came from an adult who received the AZD1222 COVID-19 vaccine.

This sequence joins TRBV6-6 and TRBJ1-5; possible D gene TRBD1, 6 bases. Germline CDR1 is MNHNY and CDR2 is SVGAGI (reference sequence). This CDR3 has 14 amino acids. Between the trimmed V and J ends, which lost 8 bases and 4 bases, there was a span of 15 bases. Written as DNA, the CDR3 is TGTGCCAGCCAAGTAGGACAGCTTAATCAGCCCCAGCATTTT. Protein product: CASQVGQLNQPQHF.

This chain links TRBV9 with TRBJ1-1; D gene uncertain. The CDR3 has 13 amino acids. Germline CDR1 SGDLS, CDR2 YYNGEE. The V end lost 4 bases, the J end lost 3 bases, and 10 bases lay between the germline ends. CDR3 in amino acids: CASSPTPDTEAFF. The CDR3, as DNA: TGTGCCAGCAGCCCCACCCCGGACACTGAAGCTTTCTTT.

CDR3 in amino acids: CASSHRDRFGELFF. In DNA, the CDR3 is TGTGCCAGCAGCCACCGGGACCGGTTCGGGGAGCTGTTTTTT. This chain joins TRBV5-8 and TRBJ2-2; D may correspond to TRBD1 or TRBD2 (5 bases each). The CDR3 covers 14 residues. Germline V gene sequence: CDR1 SGHTS, CDR2 YDEGEE. V gave up 4 bases and J gave up 7 bases, with 14 bases separating them.

This chain uses TRBV27 with TRBJ1-4, with D possibly matching TRBD1 (6 bases). The germline CDR1 and CDR2 sequences are MNHEY and SMNVEV (reference sequence). Trimming took off 5 bases at V and 8 bases at J, with 18 bases between the two ends. The CDR3 runs to 15 residues. CDR3 bases: TGTGCCAGCAGTCCTCTGGACAGAGCTGGCGAAAAACTGTTTTTT. Amino acid sequence: CASSPLDRAGEKLFF. Using reference TRBV27 and TRBJ1-4 for the parts outside the CDR3, the full variable domain is EAQVTQNPRYLITVTGKKLTVTCSQNMNHEYMSWYRQDPGLGLRQIYYSMNVEVTDKGDVPEGYKVSRKEKRNFPLILESPSPNQTSLYFCASSPLDRAGEKLFFGSGTQLSVL.

The chain couples TRBV10-3 to TRBJ1-1; D may be TRBD1 (5 bases). Per the germline V gene, CDR1 is ENHRY and CDR2 is SYGVKD. The CDR3 has 13 amino acids. V lost 2 bases to trimming and J lost 4 bases, with 8 bases between them. This chain's CDR3 is CAISEIGGTEAFF. The DNA of the CDR3 is TGTGCCATCAGTGAGATCGGGGGCACTGAAGCTTTCTTT.

The V and J genes are TRBV27 and TRBJ1-4, with D maybe TRBD1 (5 bases). V gave up 0 bases and J gave up 9 bases, with 14 bases separating them. Germline CDR1 MNHEY, CDR2 SMNVEV (reference sequence). The length of the CDR3 is 15 residues. This chain's CDR3 is CASSLSMGWGQKLFF. For the CDR3, the DNA is TGTGCCAGCAGTTTATCGATGGGTTGGGGCCAAAAACTGTTTTTT.

V and J are TRBV5-1 and TRBJ2-7; D remains unclear. Germline CDR1 reads SGHRS; CDR2 reads YFSETQ. This CDR3 contains 15 residues. Trimming left V 3 bases short and J 3 bases short, with 16 bases between. CDR3 DNA sequence: TGCGCCAGCAGCTGGGCGGCGGTGGGCCACTACGAGCAGTACTTC. It translates to CASSWAAVGHYEQYF.

The chain combines TRBV19 with TRBJ1-2; 8 bases align to TRBD1. V shed 3 bases, J shed 1 base, and the junction held 4 bases outside the gene matches. Germline V gives CDR1 LNHDA, CDR2 SQIVND (reference sequence). This CDR3 contains 15 residues. The CDR3 bases are TGTGCCAGTAGTATCGGGGGACAGGATAACTATGGCTACACCTTC. Translation gives CASSIGGQDNYGYTF.

V usage is TRBV7-8 and J usage is TRBJ2-7; tentative D call: TRBD2 (6 bases). This CDR3 comprises 12 residues. Trimming stripped 5 bases from V and 3 bases from J, with 8 bases between. CDR1 and CDR2 from the germline V gene are SGHVS and FQNEAQ. CDR3 coding DNA: TGTGCCAGCAGCCCGGAGGGCTACGAGCAGTACTTC. Protein product: CASSPEGYEQYF.

CDR3 bases: TGCAGCGTTGAGGGCCCCAGGGGAAACACTGAAGCTTTCTTT. Translation: CSVEGPRGNTEAFF. V and J are TRBV29-1 and TRBJ1-1; TRBD1 is a possible D gene (6 bases). Germline V gene lookup returns CDR1 SQVTM and CDR2 ANQGSEA. V was trimmed by 3 bases and J by 2 bases, leaving 13 bases between them. CDR3 length: 14 amino acids.

This rearrangement joins TRBV9 to TRBJ2-5; a possible D gene is TRBD2 (5 bases). The CDR3 totals 15 residues. Trimming left V 3 bases short and J 1 base short, with 13 bases between. Per germline, CDR1 SGDLS and CDR2 YYNGEE. In DNA form, the CDR3 reads TGTGCCAGCAGCGGCGACCGTAGCGCCCAAGAGACCCAGTACTTC. It codes for CASSGDRSAQETQYF.

The chain recombines TRBV29-1 with TRBJ1-1; TRBD1 matches at 8 bases. CDR3 length: 15 residues. Germline V gene lookup returns CDR1 SQVTM and CDR2 ANQGSEA. J was trimmed by 1 base and V by 1 base; bases with no gene match: 5. The CDR3 loop reads CSVEVPGQANTEAFF. CDR3 coding DNA: TGCAGCGTTGAAGTCCCGGGACAGGCGAACACTGAAGCTTTCTTT.

CDR3 protein: CASSRGGGNTEAFF. CDR3 coding DNA: TGCGCCAGCAGCCGGGGGGGCGGGAACACTGAAGCTTTCTTT. This rearrangement joins TRBV5-1 to TRBJ1-1; the D gene is possibly TRBD1 (6 bases). The length of the CDR3 is 14 residues. Germline CDR1 and CDR2: SGHRS and YFSETQ. Trimming pared 4 bases from V and 1 base from J, leaving 11 bases between.